The 24 T cell receptor beta chains reported below all come from one sample, sequenced in a study of T-cell memory formation after mild COVID-19. TCRdb analysed the 5' RACE reads with MiXCR anew, one entry per CDR3 protein. The table has some 190,000 distinct CDR3 sequences, 16% seen once. The sample was PBMCs or a T cell subset sorted from them (not recorded which). These receptors originate from an adult woman who had mild COVID-19 (a few samples of this study predate the infection). Cell type and time point are not known.

The chain carries TRBV30 and TRBJ2-1; 7 bases are shared with TRBD1. The junction had 6 bases not matched to a gene; V was cut back by 2 bases and J by 8 bases. Per the germline V gene, CDR1 is GTSNPN and CDR2 is SVGIG (reference sequence). CDR3 length: 13 amino acids. CDR3: CAWSLGGAYEQFF. Written as DNA, the CDR3 is TGTGCCTGGAGTCTAGGGGGCGCCTATGAGCAGTTCTTC.

The chain links TRBV4-2 to TRBJ2-6; maybe TRBD1 (6 bases). V was cut by 4 bases and J by 4 bases, with 11 bases left in between. Per germline, CDR1 LGHNA and CDR2 YNFKEQ. The CDR3 covers 15 residues. The CDR3, as DNA: TGTGCCAGCAGCCTAATCAGGGGAGGGGCCAACGTCCTGACTTTC. Translating it yields CASSLIRGGANVLTF.

This sequence joins TRBV29-1 and TRBJ2-3, with D perhaps TRBD1 (5 bases). V was pared by 6 bases and J by 6 bases, with 13 bases between. In germline, CDR1 is SQVTM, CDR2 ANQGSEA. The CDR3 contains 12 residues. The CDR3 reads CSVRGHGDTQYF. CDR3 in DNA: TGCAGCGTGAGAGGACACGGGGATACGCAGTATTTT.

This clonotype has a handful of counts. This rearrangement joins TRBV2 to TRBJ2-6; D is possibly TRBD1 (5 bases). The ends were cut back, 6 bases at V and 0 bases at J, with 18 bases in the middle. Germline V gene lookup returns CDR1 SNHLY and CDR2 FYNNEI. The CDR3 covers 18 residues. The DNA for the CDR3 is TGTGCCAGCAGGAACCGACAGCTCACGATCTCTGGGGCCAACGTCCTGACTTTC. It translates to CASRNRQLTISGANVLTF.

The table lists this clonotype with many counts. The chain is built from TRBV3-1 and TRBJ2-7; 7 nucleotides align to TRBD1. Germline-derived CDR1 and CDR2 are LGHDT and YNNKEL (reference sequence). Unmatched junction bases numbered 8, after V lost 1 base and J lost 5 bases. CDR3 length: 15 residues. DNA for the CDR3: TGTGCCAGCAGCCAAGGAATCCGCACAGGGGACGAGCAGTACTTC. It codes for CASSQGIRTGDEQYF.

The rearrangement uses TRBV24-1 and TRBJ2-1; TRBD2 might be the D (5 bases). The V end lost 10 bases, the J end lost 0 bases, and 12 bases lay between the germline ends. Germline CDR1 reads KGHDR; CDR2 reads SFDVKD. The CDR3 length is 14 residues. CDR3 nucleotides: TGTGCCACTAAGGGTGGGAGCTCCTACAATGAGCAGTTCTTC. Translating gives CATKGGSSYNEQFF.

This clonotype was observed a handful of times. The chain employs TRBV7-2 and TRBJ1-1; TRBD1 might be the D (5 bases). The CDR3 has 14 residues. From germline, CDR1 is SGHTA and CDR2 FQGNSA. V was shortened by 1 base and J by 3 bases, with 9 bases between the two germline ends. The CDR3 DNA reads TGTGCCAGCAGCTTAGATGGGGGGGACACTGAAGCTTTCTTT. Encoded protein: CASSLDGGDTEAFF.

The table lists this clonotype with a few counts. The rearrangement uses TRBV12-3 or TRBV12-4 and TRBJ1-1; D might be TRBD1 (5 bases). The V and J ends lost 8 bases and 1 base respectively, with 11 bases between them. The CDR3 is made up of 13 amino acids. In DNA form, the CDR3 reads TGTGCCAGCGCCCTCGGGGCGAACACTGAAGCTTTCTTT. It is translated as CASALGANTEAFF.

This clonotype showed up just a few times. The chain carries TRBV5-6 and TRBJ1-6; TRBD1 matches at 8 bases. Unmatched junction bases numbered 1, after V lost 0 bases and J lost 8 bases. The CDR3 has 14 amino acids. CDR1 is SGHDT, CDR2 YYEEEE, per germline. The CDR3 nucleotides are TGTGCCAGCAGCTTGGTACAGGGGGATTCACCCCTCCACTTT. This codes for CASSLVQGDSPLHF.

This clonotype was recorded only once. A read error is possible here, since a much larger clone lies one base away. This chain connects TRBV3-1 to TRBJ2-7; TRBD1 matches 11 bases. The CDR3 totals 14 residues. The germline V gene encodes CDR1 LGHDT and CDR2 YNNKEL (reference sequence). In nucleotides, the CDR3 is TGTTCCAGCAGCCCCGGGACAGGGGGCTACGAGCAGTACTTC. Encoded protein: CSSSPGTGGYEQYF.

This chain joins TRBV5-1 and TRBJ2-5; D possibly matches TRBD1 or TRBD2 (5 bases each). CDR3 length equals 16 residues. Looked up from germline, CDR1 is SGHRS and CDR2 is YFSETQ. V was shortened by 5 bases and J by 0 bases, with 17 bases between the two germline ends. The CDR3 DNA sequence: TGCGCCAGCAGACCTAGCTGGGGCTCATACCAAGAGACCCAGTACTTC. It codes for CASRPSWGSYQETQYF.

This clonotype was seen only a few times. V is TRBV3-1 and J is TRBJ1-1; D is uncertain. The CDR3 has 14 amino acids. Germline V gene data show CDR1 as LGHDT and CDR2 as YNNKEL (reference sequence). The V end lost 0 bases, the J end lost 3 bases, and 8 bases lay between the germline ends. In nucleotides, the CDR3 is TGTGCCAGCAGCCAAGAGGGCCCGCACACTGAAGCTTTCTTT. This sequence encodes CASSQEGPHTEAFF.

This clonotype was observed a handful of times. CDR3 protein: CASSREMSSYEQYF. The CDR3 DNA sequence: TGCGCCAGCAGCAGGGAGATGAGCTCCTACGAGCAGTACTTC. The chain joins TRBV5-1 to TRBJ2-7; possible D gene TRBD2, 5 bases. The length of the CDR3 is 14 residues. The V gene's germline CDR1 is SGHRS and CDR2 YFSETQ. Trimming pared 4 bases from V and 0 bases from J, leaving 11 bases between.

This clonotype was seen a handful of times. The rearrangement uses TRBV20-1 and TRBJ1-1, with 9 bases lining up with TRBD1. In germline, CDR1 is DFQATT, CDR2 SNEGSKA (reference sequence). The length of the CDR3 is 15 residues. J gave up 0 bases and V 1 base, and 3 bases lay outside the gene matches. Here the CDR3 reads CSARGQGGMNTEAFF. The CDR3 DNA follows: TGCAGTGCTAGAGGACAGGGGGGGATGAACACTGAAGCTTTCTTT.

The chain links TRBV7-3 to TRBJ2-3; TRBD2 agrees at 7 bases. The CDR3 extends over 15 amino acids. With 5 bases clipped from V and 0 bases from J, the junction kept 5 bases outside the gene matches. The germline gives CDR1 SGHTA, CDR2 FQGTGA. CDR3 nucleotides: TGTGCCAGCAGCCTAGACGGGGGGAGCACAGATACGCAGTATTTT. Its translation is CASSLDGGSTDTQYF.

This clonotype has only a few counts. This chain joins TRBV7-2 and TRBJ2-5, with TRBD2 as a possible D gene (6 bases). The CDR3 extends over 14 amino acids. The V and J ends lost 5 bases and 1 base respectively, with 11 bases between them. Germline V gene lookup returns CDR1 SGHTA and CDR2 FQGNSA. The CDR3 DNA follows: TGTGCCAGCAGCCCTCGGAGGGGCCAAGAGACCCAGTACTTC. Its translation is CASSPRRGQETQYF.

This rearrangement joins TRBV19 to TRBJ2-5, with 10 bases aligning to TRBD2. Germline assignment: CDR1 LNHDA and CDR2 SQIVND (reference sequence). Trimming removed 9 bases from V and 2 bases from J; junction bases left unmatched: 9. The CDR3 is made up of 15 amino acids. CDR3 loop: CASTRTSGAQETQYF. CDR3 bases: TGTGCCAGCACTAGGACTAGCGGAGCTCAAGAGACCCAGTACTTC. Looking up the rest from reference TRBV19 and TRBJ2-5 gives the full variable domain: DGGITQSPKYLFRKEGQNVTLSCEQNLNHDAMYWYRQDPGQGLRLIYYSQIVNDFQKGDIAEGYSVSREKKESFPLTVTSAQKNPTAFYLCASTRTSGAQETQYFGPGTRLLVL.

This clonotype was seen more than once but under ten times. The rearrangement joins TRBV29-1 to TRBJ2-2; D perhaps matches TRBD1 (5 bases). Trimming left V 4 bases short and J 5 bases short, with 14 bases between. The CDR3 contains 14 residues. CDR1 is SQVTM, CDR2 ANQGSEA, per germline. The CDR3 is CSVVGAAVTGELFF. The CDR3 nucleotides are TGCAGCGTTGTAGGGGCGGCCGTAACCGGGGAGCTGTTTTTT.

Only a few counts were recorded for this clonotype. V usage is TRBV12-3 or TRBV12-4 and J usage is TRBJ1-5, with TRBD1 as a possible D gene (6 bases). Trimming took 6 bases from V and 0 from J, leaving 15 bases between them. The CDR3 extends over 16 amino acids. Here the CDR3 DNA reads TGTGCCAGCAGCTCGAGACAGGTTAATAGCAATCAGCCCCAGCATTTT. Translated: CASSSRQVNSNQPQHF.

The rearrangement uses TRBV7-9 and TRBJ1-1, with D hard to call. This CDR3 region has 15 residues. CDR1 is SEHNR and CDR2 is FQNEAQ in the germline V gene (reference sequence). Trimming took off 4 bases at V and 1 base at J, with 13 bases between the two ends. CDR3 sequence (DNA): TGTGCCAGCAGCTCAGCTAGGTCGGGGAACACTGAAGCTTTCTTT. Translated: CASSSARSGNTEAFF.

The chain combines TRBV6-6 with TRBJ2-4, with 12 positions matching TRBD2. The CDR3 is made up of 14 amino acids. Germline CDR1 MNHNY, CDR2 SVGAGI (reference sequence). V lost 10 bases, J lost 4 bases, and 5 bases stayed unmatched. Written as DNA, the CDR3 is TGTGCCATCAACACTAGCGGGAGGAAAAACATTCAGTACTTC. Its protein product is CAINTSGRKNIQYF.

This clonotype was seen a few times. V is TRBV7-8 and J is TRBJ2-1, with D possibly being TRBD1 or TRBD2 (6 bases each). V shed 1 base and J shed 6 bases, with 13 bases lying between them. Germline V gene data show CDR1 as SGHVS and CDR2 as FQNEAQ. The CDR3 loop spans 15 amino acids. Written as DNA, the CDR3 is TGTGCCAGCAGCTTAGTGGGGGGCGCTGGCAATGAGCAGTTCTTC. It yields the protein CASSLVGGAGNEQFF.

The rearrangement uses TRBV10-1 and TRBJ1-2; unclear D gene. This CDR3 has 10 amino acids. Germline V gives CDR1 WNHNN, CDR2 SYGVQD (reference sequence). Trimming pared 4 bases from V and 12 bases from J, leaving 9 bases between. In DNA, the CDR3 is TGCGCCAGCAGTGGTTGCGGGGACACCTTC. It translates to CASSGCGDTF.

The chain joins TRBV7-3 to TRBJ2-2; D is possibly TRBD2 (5 bases). Trimming left V 3 bases short and J 4 bases short, with 12 bases between. This CDR3 is 15 amino acids long. Germline V gives CDR1 SGHTA, CDR2 FQGTGA. CDR3 residues: CASSFGAVGTGELFF. The CDR3, as DNA: TGTGCCAGCAGCTTTGGAGCGGTCGGCACCGGGGAGCTGTTTTTT.